A selection of T cell receptor beta chains follows, all from one sample in a study of shared clonotypes between healthy human individuals. Method: immunoSEQ multiplex PCR; TCRdb's copy keeps in-frame clones and lacks some. Of some 660,000 clones listed, 73% are singletons. The sample taken for sequencing was memory CD4+ T cells sorted from blood. These receptors originate from a woman aged 30 to 39 in good health. Both conserved end residues are part of each CDR3. The D gene is left open where the match is weak. Clone size appears in some rows only: once, few, many, or a class for an expanded clone.

V gene: TRBV4-1
D gene: -
J gene: TRBJ2-1
clone size: -
CDR3 protein: CASSQSPGLENNEQFF
CDR3 DNA: TGCGCCAGCAGCCAGAGCCCGGGACTCGAGAACAATGAGCAGTTCTTC

V gene: TRBV5-1
D gene: -
J gene: TRBJ2-1
clone size: many
CDR3 protein: CASSFSVGSYNEQFF
CDR3 DNA: TGCGCCAGCAGCTTTAGCGTCGGGTCCTACAATGAGCAGTTCTTC

V gene: TRBV6-6
D gene: -
J gene: TRBJ1-4
clone size: few
CDR3 protein: CASSPGLEKLFF
CDR3 DNA: TGTGCCAGCAGTCCCGGGCTAGAAAAACTGTTTTTT

V gene: TRBV7-2
D gene: TRBD1
J gene: TRBJ1-4
clone size: few
CDR3 protein: CASSSGQGTRKLFF
CDR3 DNA: TGTGCCAGCAGCTCGGGACAGGGAACGAGGAAACTGTTTTTT

V gene: TRBV29-1
D gene: -
J gene: TRBJ2-5
clone size: -
CDR3 protein: CSVEETRTQETQYF
CDR3 DNA: TGCAGCGTTGAAGAGACCAGGACCCAAGAGACCCAGTACTTC

V gene: TRBV19
D gene: -
J gene: TRBJ1-5
clone size: -
CDR3 protein: CASSTDSNQPQHF
CDR3 DNA: TGTGCCAGTAGTACGGATAGCAATCAGCCCCAGCATTTT

V gene: TRBV4-1
D gene: -
J gene: TRBJ2-6
clone size: -
CDR3 protein: CASSQSTGDSGANVLTF
CDR3 DNA: TGCGCCAGCAGCCAGTCGACTGGAGACTCTGGGGCCAACGTCCTGACTTTC

V gene: TRBV5-1
D gene: -
J gene: TRBJ1-3
clone size: -
CDR3 protein: CASSTDSSASGNTIYF
CDR3 DNA: TGCGCCAGCAGCACGGACAGCTCGGCGTCTGGAAACACCATATATTTT

V gene: TRBV11-3
D gene: -
J gene: TRBJ2-1
clone size: -
CDR3 protein: CASSLSGGIGYNEQFF
CDR3 DNA: TGTGCCAGCAGCTTATCAGGAGGGATTGGCTACAATGAGCAGTTCTTC

V gene: TRBV6-1
D gene: -
J gene: TRBJ2-2
clone size: -
CDR3 protein: CASSERRPNTGELFF
CDR3 DNA: TGTGCCAGCAGTGAAAGACGGCCTAACACCGGGGAGCTGTTTTTT

V gene: TRBV5-1
D gene: -
J gene: TRBJ2-3
clone size: few
CDR3 protein: CASSLGTTTDTQYF
CDR3 DNA: TGCGCCAGCAGCTTGGGGACAACCACAGATACGCAGTATTTT

V gene: TRBV19
D gene: -
J gene: TRBJ1-6
clone size: -
CDR3 protein: CASRSPLHF
CDR3 DNA: TGTGCCAGTAGATCACCCCTCCACTTT

V gene: TRBV21-1
D gene: -
J gene: TRBJ2-5
clone size: -
CDR3 protein: CASSKVVTSEPQETQYF
CDR3 DNA: TGTGCCAGCAGCAAAGTAGTGACTAGCGAGCCCCAAGAGACCCAGTACTTC

V gene: TRBV2
D gene: TRBD1
J gene: TRBJ1-5
clone size: -
CDR3 protein: CASRGRQGGGQPQHF
CDR3 DNA: TGTGCCAGCAGGGGGAGACAGGGTGGCGGGCAGCCCCAGCATTTT

V gene: TRBV25-1
D gene: TRBD1
J gene: TRBJ1-1
clone size: -
CDR3 protein: CASSYRGTEAFF
CDR3 DNA: TGTGCCAGCAGTTACAGGGGTACTGAAGCTTTCTTT

V gene: TRBV5-4
D gene: -
J gene: TRBJ2-7
clone size: -
CDR3 protein: CASSTGPAFPYEQYF
CDR3 DNA: TGTGCCAGCAGCACCGGGCCCGCATTTCCCTACGAGCAGTACTTC

V gene: TRBV11-1
D gene: TRBD2
J gene: TRBJ2-1
clone size: -
CDR3 protein: CASSSGTSDSNEQFF
CDR3 DNA: TGTGCCAGCAGCTCCGGGACTAGTGATAGCAATGAGCAGTTCTTC

V gene: TRBV6-1
D gene: TRBD1
J gene: TRBJ1-2
clone size: -
CDR3 protein: CASSVLRQGSYGYTF
CDR3 DNA: TGTGCCAGCAGTGTATTGAGACAGGGGTCTTATGGCTACACCTTC

V gene: TRBV30
D gene: -
J gene: TRBJ1-5
clone size: once
CDR3 protein: CAWSVAGARGYNQPQHF
CDR3 DNA: TGTGCCTGGAGTGTAGCGGGCGCGAGGGGATATAATCAGCCCCAGCATTTT

V gene: TRBV6-1
D gene: TRBD1
J gene: TRBJ1-3
clone size: few
CDR3 protein: CASSDRQGAGNTIYF
CDR3 DNA: TGTGCCAGCAGTGATAGACAGGGAGCTGGAAACACCATATATTTT

V gene: TRBV19
D gene: TRBD2
J gene: TRBJ2-3
clone size: few
CDR3 protein: CASSASRSGGQDTQYF
CDR3 DNA: TGTGCCAGTAGTGCCTCAAGGAGCGGGGGACAAGATACGCAGTATTTT

V gene: TRBV19
D gene: TRBD2
J gene: TRBJ2-1
clone size: -
CDR3 protein: CASNPGLAEGKQFF
CDR3 DNA: TGTGCCAGTAACCCGGGACTAGCGGAGGGGAAGCAGTTCTTC

V gene: TRBV10-3
D gene: TRBD2
J gene: TRBJ2-3
clone size: -
CDR3 protein: CAITRGSTDTQYF
CDR3 DNA: TGTGCCATCACGCGGGGGAGCACAGATACGCAGTATTTT

V gene: TRBV28
D gene: -
J gene: TRBJ1-5
clone size: -
CDR3 protein: CASSLTNLGNQPQHF
CDR3 DNA: TGTGCCAGCAGTTTAACTAATTTGGGAAATCAGCCCCAGCATTTT

V gene: TRBV11-2
D gene: TRBD2
J gene: TRBJ2-7
clone size: few
CDR3 protein: CASSFGTSVPYEQYF
CDR3 DNA: TGTGCCAGCAGCTTTGGGACTAGCGTACCCTACGAGCAGTACTTC

V gene: TRBV5-1
D gene: -
J gene: TRBJ2-7
clone size: -
CDR3 protein: CASSLSFGDKTYEQYF
CDR3 DNA: TGCGCCAGCAGCTTATCTTTTGGGGACAAGACCTACGAGCAGTACTTC

V gene: TRBV28
D gene: -
J gene: TRBJ1-1
clone size: -
CDR3 protein: CASSLVRGEGTEAFF
CDR3 DNA: TGTGCCAGCAGTTTAGTTAGGGGGGAGGGCACTGAAGCTTTCTTT

V gene: TRBV5-1
D gene: -
J gene: TRBJ1-1
clone size: -
CDR3 protein: CASSLGMLAVNTEAFF
CDR3 DNA: TGCGCCAGCAGCTTGGGGATGTTAGCTGTGAACACTGAAGCTTTCTTT

V gene: TRBV28
D gene: TRBD2
J gene: TRBJ2-1
clone size: few
CDR3 protein: CASSSSGRPPKNEQFF
CDR3 DNA: TGTGCCAGCAGTTCTAGCGGGAGGCCACCCAAAAATGAGCAGTTCTTC

V gene: TRBV19
D gene: -
J gene: TRBJ2-5
clone size: -
CDR3 protein: CASSTDPSVAETQYF
CDR3 DNA: TGTGCCAGTAGTACAGACCCATCGGTAGCAGAGACCCAGTACTTC

V gene: TRBV25-1
D gene: -
J gene: TRBJ2-7
clone size: -
CDR3 protein: CASSHWEEYEQYF
CDR3 DNA: TGTGCCTCCAGCCATTGGGAAGAATACGAGCAGTACTTC

V gene: TRBV14
D gene: -
J gene: TRBJ1-3
clone size: few
CDR3 protein: CASSREGPRYF
CDR3 DNA: TGTGCCAGCAGCCGGGAGGGACCGAGATATTTT

V gene: TRBV6-1
D gene: -
J gene: TRBJ1-5
clone size: -
CDR3 protein: CASKGFRDQPQHF
CDR3 DNA: TGTGCCAGCAAGGGATTCAGGGATCAGCCCCAGCATTTT

V gene: TRBV4-1
D gene: -
J gene: TRBJ2-7
clone size: -
CDR3 protein: CASSHSGGQARSYEQYF
CDR3 DNA: TGCGCCAGCAGCCATTCGGGTGGGCAGGCCCGCTCCTACGAGCAGTACTTC

V gene: TRBV12-5
D gene: -
J gene: TRBJ2-1
clone size: -
CDR3 protein: CASGLYLNEQFF
CDR3 DNA: TGTGCTAGTGGTTTGTATCTTAATGAGCAGTTCTTC

V gene: TRBV14
D gene: TRBD1
J gene: TRBJ1-1
clone size: -
CDR3 protein: CASSLMTGVNAEAFF
CDR3 DNA: TGTGCCAGCAGCCTCATGACAGGGGTGAACGCTGAAGCTTTCTTT

V gene: TRBV27
D gene: TRBD1
J gene: TRBJ2-7
clone size: -
CDR3 protein: CASKPQGARYEQYF
CDR3 DNA: TGTGCCAGCAAACCACAGGGGGCACGGTACGAGCAGTACTTC

V gene: TRBV5-1
D gene: TRBD1
J gene: TRBJ2-7
clone size: -
CDR3 protein: CASSFTTGGTYEQYF
CDR3 DNA: TGCGCCAGCAGCTTTACTACAGGGGGCACGTACGAGCAGTACTTC

V gene: TRBV5-1
D gene: TRBD2
J gene: TRBJ2-4
clone size: -
CDR3 protein: CASSNSGAKNIQYF
CDR3 DNA: TGCGCCAGCAGTAATAGCGGGGCCAAAAACATTCAGTACTTC

V gene: TRBV2
D gene: TRBD1
J gene: TRBJ1-1
clone size: once
CDR3 protein: CASSTDRGSTEAFF
CDR3 DNA: TGTGCCAGCAGCACGGACAGGGGGTCCACTGAAGCTTTCTTT

V gene: TRBV11-3
D gene: -
J gene: TRBJ2-1
clone size: -
CDR3 protein: CASSPGWGDEQFF
CDR3 DNA: TGTGCCAGCAGCCCTGGGTGGGGGGATGAGCAGTTCTTC

V gene: TRBV6-5
D gene: -
J gene: TRBJ1-1
clone size: -
CDR3 protein: CATSTAGGADTEAFF
CDR3 DNA: TGTGCCACATCGACAGCGGGGGGCGCGGACACTGAAGCTTTCTTT

V gene: TRBV27
D gene: TRBD2
J gene: TRBJ2-3
clone size: -
CDR3 protein: CASSLYAGEADTQYF
CDR3 DNA: TGTGCCAGCAGTTTGTATGCGGGAGAGGCAGATACGCAGTATTTT

V gene: TRBV5-1
D gene: TRBD1
J gene: TRBJ2-1
clone size: -
CDR3 protein: CASSLRDRRIRSYNEQFF
CDR3 DNA: TGCGCCAGCAGCCTGCGGGACAGGCGGATCCGCTCCTACAATGAGCAGTTCTTC

V gene: TRBV6-5
D gene: -
J gene: TRBJ2-7
clone size: -
CDR3 protein: CASSYGGMGSYEQYF
CDR3 DNA: TGTGCCAGCAGTTACGGGGGGATGGGCTCCTACGAGCAGTACTTC

V gene: TRBV28
D gene: -
J gene: TRBJ1-5
clone size: once
CDR3 protein: CASSLHSGAGQPQHF
CDR3 DNA: TGTGCCAGCAGTTTACATTCAGGGGCAGGTCAGCCCCAGCATTTT

V gene: TRBV5-1
D gene: -
J gene: TRBJ1-1
clone size: -
CDR3 protein: CASSLAVWGENTEAFF
CDR3 DNA: TGCGCCAGCAGCTTGGCCGTGTGGGGTGAGAACACTGAAGCTTTCTTT

V gene: TRBV6-5
D gene: TRBD2
J gene: TRBJ2-1
clone size: -
CDR3 protein: CASSYRGEMNEQFF
CDR3 DNA: TGTGCCAGCAGTTACCGGGGGGAGATGAATGAGCAGTTCTTC

V gene: TRBV5-8
D gene: TRBD2
J gene: TRBJ2-3
clone size: -
CDR3 protein: CASSAGTSEDTQYF
CDR3 DNA: TGTGCCAGCAGCGCCGGGACTAGTGAAGATACGCAGTATTTT

V gene: TRBV6-1
D gene: TRBD1
J gene: TRBJ1-1
clone size: -
CDR3 protein: CASSGTGIDEAFF
CDR3 DNA: TGTGCCAGCAGTGGGACAGGGATTGATGAAGCTTTCTTT

V gene: TRBV19
D gene: -
J gene: TRBJ1-2
clone size: -
CDR3 protein: CASSPDNRAPNYGYTF
CDR3 DNA: TGTGCCAGTAGTCCCGACAACAGGGCCCCTAACTATGGCTACACCTTC

V gene: TRBV19
D gene: TRBD1
J gene: TRBJ2-7
clone size: once
CDR3 protein: CASSISSTGGSSYEQYF
CDR3 DNA: TGTGCCAGTAGTATATCATCGACAGGGGGGAGCTCCTACGAGCAGTACTTC

V gene: TRBV27
D gene: -
J gene: TRBJ1-2
clone size: -
CDR3 protein: CASSKGWQGGGYTF
CDR3 DNA: TGTGCCAGCAGTAAAGGCTGGCAGGGTGGGGGCTACACCTTC

V gene: TRBV10-3
D gene: -
J gene: TRBJ1-5
clone size: -
CDR3 protein: CAISVEGNQPQHF
CDR3 DNA: TGTGCCATCAGTGTGGAAGGGAATCAGCCCCAGCATTTT

V gene: TRBV7-9
D gene: -
J gene: TRBJ1-4
clone size: once
CDR3 protein: CASSLSRGVAEKLFF
CDR3 DNA: TGTGCCAGCAGCTTATCGCGGGGGGTGGCTGAAAAACTGTTTTTT

V gene: TRBV30
D gene: -
J gene: TRBJ1-5
clone size: -
CDR3 protein: CAWSQGYSNQPQHF
CDR3 DNA: TGTGCCTGGAGCCAGGGATATAGCAATCAGCCCCAGCATTTT

V gene: TRBV11-2
D gene: -
J gene: TRBJ2-2
clone size: -
CDR3 protein: CASSLSGGIAGELFF
CDR3 DNA: TGTGCCAGCAGCCTCAGCGGTGGAATTGCCGGGGAGCTGTTTTTT